The source of this T cell receptor beta chain is a study of Ad26.COV2.S vaccination and SARS-CoV-2 variants. The assay was immunoSEQ multiplex PCR, and TCRdb's table has in-frame clones only and misses some. Counted here are about 680,000 clones, roughly 90% occurring once; the ten biggest clones make up around 1.5%. This sample's treatment: around 19 received Ad26.COV2.S at low or high dose, single or two shots; several received placebo; per-sample allocation not given. The samples were gathered on day 63 after the first injection of vaccine or placebo. The germline V and J ends were trimmed by 6 bases and 6 bases, with 21 bases remaining between them. The CDR3 contains 15 residues. Germline-derived CDR1 and CDR2 are KGHSH and LQKENI.

This clonotype originated in a person between 18 and 65 years old who received the Ad26.COV2.S COVID-19 vaccine or a placebo. Specimen: peripheral blood, collected in a trial of Ad26.COV2.S vaccine versus placebo. The chain has TRBV18 and TRBJ2-7, with D possibly called TRBD1 or TRBD2 (5 bases each). The chain's CDR3 is CASSQPGPQALEQYF. CDR3 sequence (DNA): TGTGCCAGCTCTCAGCCGGGACCCCAAGCCCTCGAGCAGTACTTC.